A few counts support the clone carrying this T cell receptor beta chain. As yet, its antigen is unknown. CDR1 is SGHTA, CDR2 FQGNSA, per germline. The CDR3 has 15 amino acids. Trimming removed 5 bases from V and 5 bases from J, with 16 bases in between. The data were taken from a study of response to subunit inactivated influenza vaccine. General study results and limits: T cells newly recruited by each seasonal influenza vaccination are few, the authors suggested.

Each CDR3 protein is one row after TCRdb ran MiXCR on the RT-PCR reads. The sample shows around 470,000 distinct CDR3 sequences, 6.5% to 8% of them seen only once. The sequencing used PBMCs from blood, collected 23 to 25 months after vaccination. This receptor was taken from a man between 50 and 75 years old who received an inactivated influenza vaccine. V is TRBV7-2 and J is TRBJ2-1, with a tentative D call TRBD1 (6 bases). The CDR3 region has the DNA TGTGCCAGCAGCCTATTGCCGGGACAAAACAATGAGCAGTTCTTC. Its protein product is CASSLLPGQNNEQFF.